This is a list of T cell receptor beta chains from one sample in a study of identical twins. Via MiXCR, TCRdb re-called the 5' RACE reads, giving one row per CDR3 protein. Among about 200,000 distinct CDR3 sequences listed, around a tenth were seen once. The sample taken for sequencing was memory (CD45RO+) T cells sorted from blood. The receptor source for this set is a woman under 30 in good health. Both conserved end residues are part of each CDR3. D genes are given only for firm matches. Rows give clone size only sometimes, using once, few, many, or a class for an expanded clone.

v_gene	abundance	j_gene	d_gene	CDR3aa	CDR3nt
TRBV5-1	few	TRBJ2-7	TRBD2	CASSLVAGGRSYEQYF	TGCGCCAGCAGCTTGGTAGCGGGAGGGCGGTCCTACGAGCAGTACTTC
TRBV10-2	many	TRBJ2-5	-	CASRRPSEETQYF	TGCGCCAGCAGGCGACCGTCGGAAGAGACCCAGTACTTC
TRBV5-1	many	TRBJ2-5	TRBD2	CASSLAGTSGRGQETQYF	TGCGCCAGCAGCTTGGCAGGGACTAGCGGGAGAGGCCAAGAGACCCAGTACTTC
TRBV5-1	-	TRBJ2-1	TRBD2	CASSGAAGVEQFF	TGCGCCAGCAGCGGAGCCGCGGGGGTTGAGCAGTTCTTC
TRBV20-1	many	TRBJ2-1	-	CSGKSAFEQFF	TGCAGTGGCAAAAGCGCATTTGAGCAGTTCTTC
TRBV5-1	few	TRBJ1-6	-	CASSLGGDNSPLHF	TGCGCCAGCAGCTTGGGCGGGGATAATTCACCCCTCCACTTT
TRBV29-1	few	TRBJ1-1	-	CSGKNTEAFF	TGCAGCGGCAAGAACACTGAAGCTTTCTTT
TRBV12-3/TRBV12-4	few	TRBJ1-5	TRBD1	CASSRGQGRNQPQHF	TGTGCCAGCAGCCGCGGACAGGGACGCAATCAGCCCCAGCATTTT
TRBV29-1	many	TRBJ1-1	-	CSVGSQNTEAFF	TGCAGCGTTGGCAGCCAGAACACTGAAGCTTTCTTT
TRBV9	-	TRBJ1-1	-	CASSVDVKVPEAFF	TGTGCCAGCAGCGTAGATGTGAAAGTCCCTGAAGCTTTCTTT
TRBV5-1	-	TRBJ2-1	-	CASSSYTGRLYNEQFF	TGCGCCAGCAGCTCCTACACCGGTCGGCTATACAATGAGCAGTTCTTC
TRBV18	-	TRBJ2-2	-	CASSLDRISGELFF	TGTGCCAGCTCACTTGACAGGATCTCCGGGGAGCTGTTTTTT
TRBV9	-	TRBJ2-5	-	CASSVGGIGETQYF	TGTGCCAGCAGCGTAGGAGGGATAGGAGAGACCCAGTACTTC
TRBV7-9	many	TRBJ1-1	-	CASSDVGVRAEAFF	TGTGCCAGCAGCGACGTCGGGGTGCGCGCTGAAGCTTTCTTT
TRBV6-4	many	TRBJ2-3	TRBD1	CASSDGTGGTDTQYF	TGTGCCAGCAGTGACGGGACAGGGGGCACAGATACGCAGTATTTT
TRBV29-1	few	TRBJ1-5	TRBD1	CSCSFDRGLGQPQHF	TGCAGCTGTTCATTCGACAGGGGGCTAGGTCAGCCCCAGCATTTT
TRBV28	few	TRBJ2-7	TRBD2	CASSPRAGGGYEQYF	TGTGCCAGCAGTCCCCGAGCGGGAGGTGGATACGAGCAGTACTTC
TRBV27	-	TRBJ2-7	TRBD1	CASRRTGSYEQYF	TGTGCCAGCCGCCGGACAGGATCCTACGAGCAGTACTTC
TRBV5-6	few	TRBJ2-7	TRBD2	CASRLAGGAYEQYF	TGTGCCAGCAGACTAGCGGGGGGGGCCTACGAGCAGTACTTC